The present TCR beta chain was sequenced within a study of CD8+CD57+ T cells in acquired aplastic anemia. According to the study, genomic DNA was the template for TCR beta VDJ and CDR3 profiling. TCRdb reanalysed the reads using MiXCR and keeps one entry per CDR3 protein. This table has fewer than 250,000 distinct CDR3 sequences, approximately 45% appearing once. Before being chosen for sequencing, patients had shown CD8+CD57+ cell expansion by flow cytometry. This sequence originates from a human donor with aplastic anemia. The sequencing sample was made of sorted CD4+, CD8+, or CD8+CD57+ T cells (not recorded which) from PBMCs.

The CDR3 loop is CASRAQGAQLPGEQYF. The CDR3 DNA follows: TGTGCCAGCAGAGCGCAGGGGGCCCAACTACCGGGGGAGCAGTACTTC. V is TRBV7-2 and J is TRBJ2-7; 8 bases fit TRBD1. The CDR3 covers 16 residues. Germline V gene lookup returns CDR1 SGHTA and CDR2 FQGNSA. The ends lost 6 bases at V and 7 bases at J; junction bases unmatched: 17.